This entry features one TCR beta chain sequence. The antigen is unknown. Unsorted PBMC replicate PCRs drew on roughly 280 ng DNA, representing 25,000 to 30,000 T cell genomes. Unsorted PBMC DNA went through sequencing on ten immunoSEQ deep assay plates. Sequenced by immunoSEQ multiplex PCR; TCRdb stores in-frame clones only, minus some. Here the sample spans fewer than 650,000 clones, 70% to 80% being singletons. The data belong to a study of shared clonotypes between healthy human individuals. Whole-study context: Donors, aged 18 to 49, were a couple of women and a few men.

Germline lookup yields CDR1 MNHEY and CDR2 SVGAGI. V lost 3 bases and J 7 bases, leaving 9 bases between the germline ends. The CDR3 length is 12 residues. Findings of the study overall: The genetic and exposure-history diversity represented was limited by few donors.

The sequencing input was PBMCs. The J gene is TRBJ1-1, the V gene TRBV6-5; a possible D gene is TRBD1 (5 bases). This receptor was obtained from a woman aged 35 to 49 in good health. Some clones in this sample may be carry-over from other donors' samples. For the CDR3, the DNA is TGTGCCAGCAGTTATCAGGGCATTGAAGCTTTCTTT. Translated: CASSYQGIEAFF.